This TCR beta chain originates from a study of blood T cell repertoires in COVID-19. Per the authors' pipeline: The assay estimated nucleated cells by amplifying reference gene primers. Only in-frame clones appear in the TCRdb table, and some are missing; sequencing was by immunoSEQ multiplex PCR. That table gives V, J and clone size, and the DNA gave D and trimming. Of tens of thousands of clones in the sample, less than 85% were seen once. Trimming removed 3 bases at V and 1 base at J, with 12 bases between. The CDR3 length is 15 residues. CDR1 and CDR2 from the germline V gene are KGHSH and LQKENI.

The material sequenced was peripheral blood. The TCR was taken from a woman over 75 with acute or convalescent COVID-19. J is TRBJ1-1 and V is TRBV18, with a tentative D call TRBD1 (6 bases). CDR3 protein: CASSPVGAQNTEAFF. The CDR3 DNA follows: TGTGCCAGCTCACCCGTGGGGGCCCAGAACACTGAAGCTTTCTTT.